Included here is one T cell receptor beta chain sequence, with context. Its antigen is undetermined. The CDR3 covers 14 residues. Germline V gene data show CDR1 as SGDLS and CDR2 as YYNGEE. The data were obtained in a study of shared clonotypes between healthy human individuals. Study-wide findings and caveats: The generation probabilities recorded for non-shared clonotypes fell below those of clonotypes shared by all four donors.

Memory CD4+ cells were the fraction left after CD45RA+ naive selection. Only in-frame clones appear in the TCRdb table, and some are missing; sequencing was by immunoSEQ multiplex PCR. The repertoire holds over a million clones, with approximately 78% as singletons. This receptor was obtained from a man younger than 35 in good health. Some clones in this sample may be carry-over from other donors' samples. The sample comprised memory CD4+ T cells from PBMCs. The subset: CD45RA-negative fraction. The chain uses TRBV9 and TRBJ2-2; the match to TRBD1 covers 8 bases. This CDR3 reads CEVRDRLNTGELFF. DNA for the CDR3: TGTGAGGTTAGGGACAGGCTGAACACCGGGGAGCTGTTTTTT.